This T cell receptor (beta chain) was obtained from a study of blood T cells in healthy people across ages. Study-wide points: Fewer expanded clones and more diversity marked long-lived versus aged donors.

V dropped 0 bases and J dropped 0 bases, with 14 bases sitting between them. CDR1 is KGHSH and CDR2 is LQKENI in the germline V gene. The CDR3 length is 17 residues. Per sample, a minimum of 6.5 million PBMCs were isolated. Per sample, extraction of total RNA gave at least 6 micrograms in every case. A note on this clonotype: Its antigen is unidentified.

A J-beta primer mix and a sample-barcoded 5' primer were used in a second PCR of roughly 7 to 12 cycles. MiXCR, applied by TCRdb to the 5' RACE reads, yields one record per CDR3 protein. The sample lists 710,000 or so distinct CDR3 sequences, roughly 20% seen once, with roughly a fifth in the top ten. The source is a man between 65 and 85 years old in good health. The chain recombines TRBV18 with TRBJ1-1, with D tentatively TRBD1 (6 bases). Material for sequencing was blood. In nucleotides, the CDR3 is TGTGCCAGCTCACCACCAAGTACAGGGATAATGAACACTGAAGCTTTCTTT. The encoded protein is CASSPPSTGIMNTEAFF. The complete variable domain, with remaining parts taken from reference TRBV18 and TRBJ1-1, reads NAGVMQNPRHLVRRRGQEARLRCSPMKGHSHVYWYRQLPEEGLKFMVYLQKENIIDESGMPKERFSAEFPKEGPSILRIQQVVRGDSAAYFCASSPPSTGIMNTEAFFGQGTRLTVV.